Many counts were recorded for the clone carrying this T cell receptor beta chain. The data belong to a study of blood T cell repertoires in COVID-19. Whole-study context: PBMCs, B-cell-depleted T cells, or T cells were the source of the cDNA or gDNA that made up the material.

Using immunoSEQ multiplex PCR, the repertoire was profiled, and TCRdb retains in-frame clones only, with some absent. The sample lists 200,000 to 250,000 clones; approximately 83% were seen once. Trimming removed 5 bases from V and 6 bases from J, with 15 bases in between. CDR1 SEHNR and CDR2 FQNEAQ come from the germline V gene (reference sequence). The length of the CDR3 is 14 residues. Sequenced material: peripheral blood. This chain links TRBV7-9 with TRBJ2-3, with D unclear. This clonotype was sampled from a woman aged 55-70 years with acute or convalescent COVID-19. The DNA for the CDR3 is TGTGCCAGCAGCGCGACCCAGGCGCGTGATACGCAGTATTTT. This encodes CASSATQARDTQYF.